This TCR beta chain was observed in a study of T-cell reconstitution after alpha-beta-depleted transplantation in children. Preparation of the TCRbeta library used unique molecular identifiers. In TCRdb, the PCR reads were re-called with MiXCR into one record per CDR3 protein. Here the sample spans under 350,000 distinct CDR3 sequences, 9.9% being singletons. The CDR3 has 16 amino acids. Germline assignment: CDR1 DFQATT and CDR2 SNEGSKA (reference sequence). Trimming took 6 bases from V and 4 from J; bases not matched to a gene: 15. The sample here was PBMCs from the stem cell graft donor, taken from the stem cell graft. The sequence derives from a human donor who donated a stem cell graft to a child with SCID. J is TRBJ2-5 and V is TRBV20-1; 9 bases map to TRBD2. The CDR3 reads CSATSVQRGAAETQYF. In DNA form, the CDR3 reads TGCAGTGCCACCTCGGTGCAGCGGGGGGCCGCAGAGACCCAGTACTTC.